Listed below are T cell receptor beta chains from one sample, sequenced in a study of early T cells in non-severe SARS-CoV-2 infection. TCRdb re-called the 5' RACE reads through MiXCR, storing one row per CDR3 protein. The table lists 90,000 to 120,000 distinct CDR3 sequences, roughly 10% of them singletons. What was sequenced was whole blood. The receptors were gathered from an adult who was a healthcare worker with PCR-confirmed SARS-CoV-2 infection or an uninfected control (not recorded which). Each CDR3 is given with its conserved first and last residue. D genes are given only for firm matches. A row's size may be missing; if present it is once, few, many or a size class.

>TRBJ2-7|TRBV15|many|TRBD2
CATSRDRTSGRHEQYF
TGTGCCACCAGCAGAGACCGAACTAGCGGGAGGCACGAGCAGTACTTC
>TRBJ1-1|TRBV21-1|many|NA
CASRDRAVLTEAFF
TGTGCCAGCAGGGATCGGGCAGTTCTCACTGAAGCTTTCTTT
>TRBJ2-3|TRBV11-2|many|NA
CASSLGLTDTQYF
TGTGCCAGCAGCTTAGGACTTACAGATACGCAGTATTTT
>TRBJ2-3|TRBV5-1|many|NA
CASSQKRLTRTSTDTQYF
TGCGCCAGCAGCCAAAAACGACTTACTAGGACTAGCACAGATACGCAGTATTTT
>TRBJ1-2|TRBV27|many|TRBD1
CASKDRGWGWGYTF
TGTGCCAGCAAAGACAGGGGGTGGGGATGGGGCTACACCTTC
>TRBJ2-3|TRBV15|NA|NA
CATRGPSTDTQYF
TGTGCCACCCGGGGCCCCAGCACAGATACGCAGTATTTT
>TRBJ1-2|TRBV6-6|many|NA
CASTKRWGDQDGKLYGYTF
TGTGCCAGCACCAAACGATGGGGGGACCAGGACGGGAAACTTTATGGCTACACCTTC
>TRBJ2-1|TRBV20-1|NA|TRBD2
CSASGRQAGSGNEQFF
TGCAGTGCTAGTGGTCGGCAAGCGGGATCGGGGAATGAGCAGTTCTTC
>TRBJ2-2|TRBV3-1|few|TRBD2
CASNQVAGGPNTGELFF
TGTGCCAGCAACCAAGTCGCGGGAGGCCCGAACACCGGGGAGCTGTTTTTT
>TRBJ2-1|TRBV9|many|NA
CASSGRDGQGWVQFF
TGTGCCAGCAGCGGACGGGACGGTCAAGGGTGGGTGCAGTTCTTC
>TRBJ2-5|TRBV10-2|NA|TRBD2
CASGLAGQETQYF
TGCGCCAGCGGACTAGCGGGGCAAGAGACCCAGTACTTC
>TRBJ2-7|TRBV5-6|NA|NA
CASTPYGSGTDEQYF
TGTGCCAGCACCCCGTACGGTTCAGGGACGGACGAGCAGTACTTC
>TRBJ2-3|TRBV28|NA|NA
CASSSGTDTQYF
TGTGCCAGCAGTAGTGGCACAGATACGCAGTATTTT
>TRBJ1-2|TRBV3-1|few|NA
CASSQAPRDYGYTF
TGTGCCAGCAGCCAAGCTCCCCGGGACTATGGCTACACCTTC
>TRBJ2-1|TRBV12-3/TRBV12-4|few|NA
CASSRRMEQFF
TGTGCCAGCAGCAGGCGGATGGAGCAGTTCTTC
>TRBJ2-1|TRBV7-8|many|TRBD2
CASSLSGGLYNEQFF
TGTGCCAGCAGCTTATCGGGGGGTCTGTACAATGAGCAGTTCTTC
>TRBJ2-3|TRBV2|NA|NA
CASSRGTGDSQYF
TGTGCCAGCAGCCGAGGCACGGGGGACTCGCAGTATTTT
>TRBJ2-1|TRBV11-2|many|TRBD2
CASSLESSGRASQFF
TGTGCCAGCAGCTTAGAGTCTAGCGGGAGGGCGTCCCAGTTCTTC
>TRBJ2-3|TRBV28|few|NA
CASSLQGPGDTQYF
TGTGCCAGCAGTTTACAGGGGCCAGGGGATACGCAGTATTTT
>TRBJ1-4|TRBV2|NA|NA
CASSDLRANEKLFF
TGTGCCAGCAGTGATCTGCGGGCTAATGAAAAACTGTTTTTT
>TRBJ1-1|TRBV18|few|NA
CASSPPVGNPEAFF
TGTGCCAGCTCACCACCGGTGGGGAACCCTGAAGCTTTCTTT
>TRBJ1-5|TRBV20-1|NA|NA
CSAEGFNQPQHF
TGCAGTGCCGAAGGGTTCAATCAGCCCCAGCATTTT
>TRBJ2-7|TRBV2|few|TRBD2
CASSEKAPGLAGRYEQYF
TGTGCCAGCAGTGAAAAAGCACCGGGACTAGCGGGCAGGTACGAGCAGTACTTC
>TRBJ2-2|TRBV5-6|NA|NA
CASSLERGGELFF
TGTGCCAGCAGCTTGGAGAGAGGCGGGGAGCTGTTTTTT
>TRBJ1-5|TRBV10-2|NA|NA
CASSEDWNQPQHF
TGCGCCAGCAGTGAGGATTGGAATCAGCCCCAGCATTTT
>TRBJ2-3|TRBV6-2/TRBV6-3|many|NA
CASSDGPASTDTQYF
TGTGCCAGCAGCGACGGGCCAGCGAGCACAGATACGCAGTATTTT
>TRBJ1-1|TRBV12-3/TRBV12-4|NA|NA
CASTNPDREAFF
TGTGCCAGCACCAATCCCGACAGAGAAGCTTTCTTT
>TRBJ1-1|TRBV7-8|NA|NA
CASSPRRELGYTEAFF
TGTGCCAGCAGCCCTAGGAGGGAGCTGGGTTACACTGAAGCTTTCTTT
>TRBJ2-2|TRBV23-1|NA|TRBD2
CASSLTAGTSGSVSGTGELFF
TGCGCCAGCTCACTCACGGCCGGGACTAGCGGGAGTGTTTCAGGCACCGGGGAGCTGTTTTTT
>TRBJ2-7|TRBV7-6|many|TRBD2
CASSLASGMGEQYF
TGTGCCAGCAGCTTGGCTAGCGGGATGGGTGAGCAGTACTTC
>TRBJ2-1|TRBV6-2/TRBV6-3|many|TRBD2
CASRYSRTSGSFSSLNEQFF
TGTGCCAGCAGATACAGCCGGACTAGCGGGAGTTTTAGCTCGCTTAATGAGCAGTTCTTC
>TRBJ1-5|TRBV16|NA|NA
CASSQPFKPQHF
TGTGCCAGCAGCCAACCTTTCAAGCCCCAGCATTTT
>TRBJ1-2|TRBV28|many|NA
CASRGVGVQGYTF
TGTGCCAGCAGGGGGGTTGGGGTTCAAGGCTACACCTTC